The T cell receptor beta chain under discussion was sequenced for a study of OX40 agonist ivuxolimab in advanced cancers. Study details: Participants, 82.7% male, averaged approximately 65 years of age, ranging from about 23 to 90. Three patients got partial responses; one had hepatocellular carcinoma and two had cutaneous melanoma. Study-wide results and caveats: No determination was made of the antigen specificity of the expanded peripheral T cells.

Some clones are missing from TCRdb's copy, which holds only in-frame ones; the method was immunoSEQ multiplex PCR. Here the sample spans fewer than 80,000 clones, 85% being singletons. Germline CDR1 is MNHNS and CDR2 is SASEGT. The CDR3 length is 14 residues. V was pared by 7 bases and J by 5 bases, with 17 bases between. As to this clone: Its antigen is not known.

This chain uses TRBV6-1 with TRBJ1-1; tentative D call: TRBD1 (6 bases). This material consisted of CD4+ or CD8+ T cells sorted from blood, taken in a trial of the OX40 agonist ivuxolimab. This receptor was taken from an adult with an advanced solid tumor such as melanoma, head and neck, liver or kidney cancer. The CDR3 here is CASTPAGVVTEAFF. Here the CDR3 DNA reads TGTGCCAGCACCCCGGCAGGGGTGGTTACTGAAGCTTTCTTT.